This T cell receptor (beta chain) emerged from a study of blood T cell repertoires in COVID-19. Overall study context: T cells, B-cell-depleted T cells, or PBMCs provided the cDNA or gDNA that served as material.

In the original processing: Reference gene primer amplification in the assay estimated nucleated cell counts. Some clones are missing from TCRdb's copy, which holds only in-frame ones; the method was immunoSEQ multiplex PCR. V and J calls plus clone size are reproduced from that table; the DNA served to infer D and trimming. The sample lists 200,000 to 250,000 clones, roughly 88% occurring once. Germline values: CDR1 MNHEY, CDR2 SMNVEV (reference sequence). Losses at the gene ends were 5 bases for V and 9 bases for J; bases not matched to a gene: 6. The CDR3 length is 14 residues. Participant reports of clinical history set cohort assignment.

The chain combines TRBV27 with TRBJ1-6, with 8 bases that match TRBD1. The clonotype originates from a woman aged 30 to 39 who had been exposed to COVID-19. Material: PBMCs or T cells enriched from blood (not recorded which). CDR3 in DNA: TGTGCCAGCAGTCTTCGGACAGGGAGTTCACCCCTCCACTTT. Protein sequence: CASSLRTGSSPLHF.